This TCR beta chain was documented in a study of OX40 agonist ivuxolimab in advanced cancers. Across the study: The patients' treatment was ivuxolimab, an agonistic anti-OX40 (CD134) antibody. Three dose-escalation patients had partial responses: one with hepatocellular carcinoma and two with cutaneous melanoma. Dose-escalation patients' cancers were hepatocellular carcinoma, melanoma, renal cell or head and neck cancer. Whole-study findings and limits: Average numbers of expanded clones were greater in CD8+ T cells than in CD4+.

J was trimmed by 5 bases and V by 6 bases; bases with no gene match: 9. Germline V gives CDR1 SGHAT, CDR2 FQNNGV. The CDR3 has 14 residues. For this clone: The antigen remains unidentified.

Repertoires were generated with immunoSEQ multiplex PCR, while TCRdb's copy carries only in-frame clones and drops some. The sample shows approximately 80,000 clones, roughly 84% of them seen only once. J is TRBJ2-5 and V is TRBV11-2; 7 bases line up with TRBD2. This receptor was obtained from an adult with an advanced solid tumor such as melanoma, head and neck, liver or kidney cancer. The specimen was CD4+ or CD8+ T cells sorted from blood, collected in a trial of the OX40 agonist ivuxolimab. The CDR3 region is CASRQVRAGETQYF. CDR3 nucleotide sequence: TGTGCCAGCAGGCAGGTTAGAGCGGGGGAGACCCAGTACTTC.